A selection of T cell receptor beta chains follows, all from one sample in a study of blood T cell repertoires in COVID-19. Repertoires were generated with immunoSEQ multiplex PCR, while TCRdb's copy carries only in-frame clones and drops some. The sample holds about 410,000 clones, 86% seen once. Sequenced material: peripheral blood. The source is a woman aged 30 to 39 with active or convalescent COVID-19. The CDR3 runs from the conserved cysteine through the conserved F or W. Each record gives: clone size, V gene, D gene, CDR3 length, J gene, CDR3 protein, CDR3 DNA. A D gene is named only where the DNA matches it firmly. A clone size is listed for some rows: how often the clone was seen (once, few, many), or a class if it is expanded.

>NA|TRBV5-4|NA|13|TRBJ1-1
CASSQGGNTEAFF
TGTGCCAGCAGCCAGGGTGGTAACACTGAAGCTTTCTTT
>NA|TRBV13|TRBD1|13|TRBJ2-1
CASRGQGYNEQFF
TGTGCCAGCAGGGGACAGGGTTATAATGAGCAGTTCTTC
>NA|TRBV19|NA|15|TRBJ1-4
CASSIEGRDYEKLFF
TGTGCCAGTAGTATAGAGGGCAGGGATTATGAAAAACTGTTTTTT
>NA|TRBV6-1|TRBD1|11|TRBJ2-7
CASGGDYEQYF
TGTGCCTCAGGGGGTGACTACGAGCAGTACTTC
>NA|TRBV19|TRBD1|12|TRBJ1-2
CASTQGIYGYTF
TGTGCCAGTACACAGGGGATCTATGGCTACACCTTC
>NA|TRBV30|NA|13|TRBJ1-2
CAWSFRLQNGYTF
TGTGCCTGGAGTTTTCGACTCCAAAATGGCTACACCTTC
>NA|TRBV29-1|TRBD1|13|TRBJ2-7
CSAIGDSAYEQYF
TGCAGCGCCATTGGGGACAGTGCCTACGAGCAGTACTTC
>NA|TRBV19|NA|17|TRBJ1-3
CASSIEGGEPAGNTIYF
TGTGCCAGTAGTATAGAAGGAGGGGAACCGGCTGGAAACACCATATATTTT
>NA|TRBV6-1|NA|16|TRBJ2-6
CASSEGLTSGANVLTF
TGTGCCAGCAGTGAAGGGCTGACTTCTGGGGCCAACGTCCTGACTTTC
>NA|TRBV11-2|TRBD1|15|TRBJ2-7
CASSFGQRTGYEQYF
TGTGCCAGCAGCTTCGGACAACGGACAGGCTACGAGCAGTACTTC
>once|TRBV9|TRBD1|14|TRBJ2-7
CASSFSGQGDGQYF
TGTGCCAGCAGCTTCTCCGGACAGGGAGACGGGCAGTACTTC
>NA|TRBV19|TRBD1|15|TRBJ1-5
CASSIGTGAQQPQHF
TGTGCCAGTAGTATAGGCACAGGGGCTCAGCAGCCCCAGCATTTT
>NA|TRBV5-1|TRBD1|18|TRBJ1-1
CASSFAQGAIRMNTEAFF
TGCGCCAGCAGCTTTGCACAGGGGGCGATACGAATGAACACTGAAGCTTTCTTT
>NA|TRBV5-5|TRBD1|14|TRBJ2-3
CASSPGQARDTQYF
TGTGCCAGCAGCCCCGGACAGGCCCGCGATACGCAGTATTTT
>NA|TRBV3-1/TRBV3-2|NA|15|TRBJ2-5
CASSQGDDPRETQYF
TGTGCCAGCAGCCAAGGCGACGATCCTAGAGAGACCCAGTACTTC
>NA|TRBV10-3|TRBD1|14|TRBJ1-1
CATSLGTENTEAFF
TGTGCCACTAGTCTCGGGACAGAGAACACTGAAGCTTTCTTT
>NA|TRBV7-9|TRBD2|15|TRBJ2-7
CASSLIGGRAYEQYF
TGTGCCAGCAGCTTAATCGGCGGGAGGGCTTACGAGCAGTACTTC
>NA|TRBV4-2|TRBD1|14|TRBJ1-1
CASSRGTGNTEAFF
TGTGCCAGCAGCCGAGGGACAGGCAACACTGAAGCTTTCTTT
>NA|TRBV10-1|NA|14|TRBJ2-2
CASSEQVNTGELFF
TGCGCCAGCAGTGAACAGGTGAACACCGGGGAGCTGTTTTTT
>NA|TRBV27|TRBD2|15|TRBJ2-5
CASSPGTSGRETQYF
TGTGCCAGCAGTCCCGGGACTAGCGGGAGAGAGACCCAGTACTTC
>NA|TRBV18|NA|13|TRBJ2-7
CASSPNLPYEQYF
TGTGCCAGCTCACCAAACCTACCCTACGAGCAGTACTTC
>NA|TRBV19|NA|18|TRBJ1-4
CASSIPGIDRTTNEKLFF
TGTGCCAGTAGTATCCCTGGAATCGACAGGACAACTAATGAAAAACTGTTTTTT
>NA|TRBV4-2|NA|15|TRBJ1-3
CASSSPPGSGNTIYF
TGTGCCAGCAGCTCCCCCCCGGGTTCTGGAAACACCATATATTTT
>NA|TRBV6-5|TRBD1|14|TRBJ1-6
CASSSRGRFSPLHF
TGTGCCAGCAGTTCTAGGGGGCGCTTTTCACCCCTCCACTTT
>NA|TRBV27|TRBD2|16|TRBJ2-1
CASSLLASGEYNEQFF
TGTGCCAGCAGTTTATTGGCTAGCGGGGAGTACAATGAGCAGTTCTTC
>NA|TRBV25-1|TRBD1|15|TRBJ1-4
CASSDPGQGFGKLFF
TGTGCCAGCAGTGATCCGGGACAGGGGTTTGGAAAACTGTTTTTT
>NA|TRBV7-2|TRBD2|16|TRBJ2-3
CASSPIMLAGADTQYF
TGTGCCAGCAGCCCCATTATGCTAGCGGGCGCAGATACGCAGTATTTT
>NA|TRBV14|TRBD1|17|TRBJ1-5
CASSQDLHRGMDQPQHF
TGTGCCAGCAGCCAAGATTTACACAGGGGTATGGATCAGCCCCAGCATTTT
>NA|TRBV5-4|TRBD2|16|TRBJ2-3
CASSTGLAGVTDTQYF
TGTGCCAGCAGCACCGGACTAGCGGGGGTCACAGATACGCAGTATTTT
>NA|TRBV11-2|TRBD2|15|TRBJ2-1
CASARWGTSDNEQFF
TGTGCCAGCGCGAGATGGGGGACTAGCGACAATGAGCAGTTCTTC
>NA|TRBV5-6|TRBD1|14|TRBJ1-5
CASSPDRANQPQHF
TGTGCCAGCAGCCCGGACAGGGCAAATCAGCCCCAGCATTTT
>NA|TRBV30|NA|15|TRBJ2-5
CAWSLGGGPQETQYF
TGTGCCTGGAGTCTAGGGGGGGGTCCGCAAGAGACCCAGTACTTC
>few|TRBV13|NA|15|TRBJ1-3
CASSLEQGPGNTIYF
TGTGCCAGCAGCTTAGAGCAGGGGCCAGGAAACACCATATATTTT
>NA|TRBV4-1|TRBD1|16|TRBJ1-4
CASSQLPGQSNEKLFF
TGCGCCAGCAGCCAGCTACCGGGACAGTCTAATGAAAAACTGTTTTTT
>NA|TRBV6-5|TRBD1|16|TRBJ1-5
CASSYSRQGSNQPQHF
TGTGCCAGCAGTTACTCGAGACAGGGGAGCAATCAGCCCCAGCATTTT
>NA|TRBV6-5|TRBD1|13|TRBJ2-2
CATRQGNTGELFF
TGTGCCACCCGACAGGGGAACACCGGGGAGCTGTTTTTT
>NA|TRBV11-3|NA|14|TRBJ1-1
CASSLDGRSAEAFF
TGTGCCAGCAGCTTAGATGGCCGATCCGCTGAAGCTTTCTTT
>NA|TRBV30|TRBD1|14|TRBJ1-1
CAWSPGQVYTEAFF
TGTGCCTGGAGTCCGGGACAGGTCTACACTGAAGCTTTCTTT
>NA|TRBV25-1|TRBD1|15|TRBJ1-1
CASSQTGTKNTEAFF
TGTGCCAGCAGTCAGACAGGGACAAAGAACACTGAAGCTTTCTTT